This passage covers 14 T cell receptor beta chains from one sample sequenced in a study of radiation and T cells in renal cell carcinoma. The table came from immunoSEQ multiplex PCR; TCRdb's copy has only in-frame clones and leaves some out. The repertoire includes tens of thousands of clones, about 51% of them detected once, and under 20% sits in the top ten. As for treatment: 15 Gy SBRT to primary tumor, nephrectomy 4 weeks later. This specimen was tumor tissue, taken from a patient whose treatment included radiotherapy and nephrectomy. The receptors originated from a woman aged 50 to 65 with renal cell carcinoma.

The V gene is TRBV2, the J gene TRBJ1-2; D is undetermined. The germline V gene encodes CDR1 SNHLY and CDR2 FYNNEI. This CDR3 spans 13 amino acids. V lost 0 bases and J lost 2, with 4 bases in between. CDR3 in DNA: TGTGCCAGCAGTGAAGCTCGAAACTATGGCTACACCTTC. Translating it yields CASSEARNYGYTF.

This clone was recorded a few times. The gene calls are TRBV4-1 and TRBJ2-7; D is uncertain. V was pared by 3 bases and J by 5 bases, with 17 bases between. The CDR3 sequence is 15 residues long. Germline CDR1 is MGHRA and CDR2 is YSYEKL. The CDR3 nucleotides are TGCGCCAGCAGCCATCCTGGGTCTCGAACTGACGAGCAGTACTTC. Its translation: CASSHPGSRTDEQYF.

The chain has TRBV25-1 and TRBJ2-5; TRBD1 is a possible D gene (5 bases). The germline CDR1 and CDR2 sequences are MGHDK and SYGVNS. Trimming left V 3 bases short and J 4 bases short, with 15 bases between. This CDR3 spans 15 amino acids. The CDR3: CASSDGRVRAETQYF. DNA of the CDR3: TGTGCCAGCAGTGACGGCAGAGTCAGGGCAGAGACCCAGTACTTC. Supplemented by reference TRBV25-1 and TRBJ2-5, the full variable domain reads EADIYQTPRYLVIGTGKKITLECSQTMGHDKMYWYQQDPGMELHLIHYSYGVNSTEKGDLSSESTVSRIRTEHFPLTLESARPSHTSQYLCASSDGRVRAETQYFGPGTRLLVL.

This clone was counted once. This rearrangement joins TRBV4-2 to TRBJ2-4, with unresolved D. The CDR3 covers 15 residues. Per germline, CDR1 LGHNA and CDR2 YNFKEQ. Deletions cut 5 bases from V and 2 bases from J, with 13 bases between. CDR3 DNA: TGTGCCAGCAGCTCAGGACCAAATCCCAAAAACATTCAGTACTTC. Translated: CASSSGPNPKNIQYF.

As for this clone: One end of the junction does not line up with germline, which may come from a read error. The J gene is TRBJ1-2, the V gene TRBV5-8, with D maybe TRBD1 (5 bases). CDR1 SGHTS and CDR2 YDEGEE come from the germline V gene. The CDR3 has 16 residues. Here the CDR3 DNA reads TGCGCCAGCAGCCAAGATAGAATAGGGGCTAACTATGGCTACACCTTC. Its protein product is CASSQDRIGANYGYTF.

The CDR3 is CAWSGTYNSPLHF. The DNA of the CDR3 is TGTGCCTGGAGTGGGACCTATAATTCACCCCTCCACTTT. V and J are TRBV30 and TRBJ1-6; no clear D gene. Germline V gene sequence: CDR1 GTSNPN, CDR2 SVGIG (reference sequence). The V end was cut by 1 base, the J end by 2 bases, with 3 bases between. This CDR3 contains 13 residues.

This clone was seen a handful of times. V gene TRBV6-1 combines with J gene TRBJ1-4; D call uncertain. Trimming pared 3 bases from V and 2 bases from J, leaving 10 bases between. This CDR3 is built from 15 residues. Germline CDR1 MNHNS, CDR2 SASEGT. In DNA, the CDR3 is TGTGCCAGCAGTGACTCCAGGCGGACTAATGAAAAACTGTTTTTT. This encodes CASSDSRRTNEKLFF.

The CDR3 reads CAWTLTENTEAFF. The CDR3 coding sequence is TGTGCCTGGACCTTGACGGAGAACACTGAAGCTTTCTTT. The V gene is TRBV30, the J gene TRBJ1-1; no clear D gene. CDR3 length: 13 amino acids. Trimming stripped 4 bases from V and 1 base from J, with 10 bases between. From germline, CDR1 is GTSNPN and CDR2 SVGIG (reference sequence).

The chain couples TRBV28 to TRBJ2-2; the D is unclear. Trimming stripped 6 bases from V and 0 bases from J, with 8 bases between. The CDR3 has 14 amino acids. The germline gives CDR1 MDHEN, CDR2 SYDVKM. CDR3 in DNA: TGTGCCAGCAGGCCACAAGCGAACACCGGGGAGCTGTTTTTT. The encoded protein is CASRPQANTGELFF.

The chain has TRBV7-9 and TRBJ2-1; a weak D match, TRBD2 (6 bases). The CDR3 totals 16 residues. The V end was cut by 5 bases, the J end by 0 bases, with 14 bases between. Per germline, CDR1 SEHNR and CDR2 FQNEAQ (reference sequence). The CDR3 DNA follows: TGTGCCAGCAGCCCTTGGACTACCCGCTCCTACAATGAGCAGTTCTTC. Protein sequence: CASSPWTTRSYNEQFF.

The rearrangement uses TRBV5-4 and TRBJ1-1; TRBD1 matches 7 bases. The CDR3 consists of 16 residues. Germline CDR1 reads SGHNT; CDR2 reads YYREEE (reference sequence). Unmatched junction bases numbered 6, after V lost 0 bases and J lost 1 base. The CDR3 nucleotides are TGTGCCAGCAGCTTGGCCCCCCGGGACAGGAACACTGAAGCTTTCTTT. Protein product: CASSLAPRDRNTEAFF.

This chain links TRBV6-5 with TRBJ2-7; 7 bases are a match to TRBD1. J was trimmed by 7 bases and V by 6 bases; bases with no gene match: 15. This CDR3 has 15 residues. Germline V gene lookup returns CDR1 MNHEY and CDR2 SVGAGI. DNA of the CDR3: TGTGCCAGCAGAAGAGCCGCGGACAGGCTGAGAGAGCAGTACTTC. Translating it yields CASRRAADRLREQYF.

CDR3 amino acids: CATSSSTYGYTF. The CDR3 DNA is TGTGCCACCAGCAGCTCAACATATGGCTACACCTTC. V gene TRBV15 combines with J gene TRBJ1-2; D uncertain. There are 12 residues in the CDR3. The V gene's germline CDR1 is LNHNV and CDR2 YYDKDF (reference sequence). With 3 bases removed from V and 5 bases from J, the gap between germline ends came to 7 bases.

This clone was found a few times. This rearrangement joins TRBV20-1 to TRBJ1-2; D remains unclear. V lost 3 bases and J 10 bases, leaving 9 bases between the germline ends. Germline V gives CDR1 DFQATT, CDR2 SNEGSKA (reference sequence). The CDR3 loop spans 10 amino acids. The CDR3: CSASERDYTF. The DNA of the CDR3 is TGCAGTGCTAGTGAACGGGACTACACCTTC.